Following are 22 T cell receptor beta chains from one sample sequenced in a study of cytomegalovirus exposure and HLA in healthy donors. Use of 60 Vbeta and 13 Jbeta primers characterized the PCR. The method was immunoSEQ multiplex PCR; TCRdb's version includes in-frame clones alone and lacks a portion of them. In the table there are under 150,000 clones, roughly 79% of which are singletons. Sequences were obtained from PBMCs. The origin of the receptors is a woman aged 50 to 60 in good health and CMV-seronegative.

The chain carries TRBV28 and TRBJ1-2, with 8 bases fitting TRBD1. This CDR3 spans 15 amino acids. V lost 6 bases to trimming and J lost 2 bases; unmatched junction nucleotides: 8. Germline CDR1 MDHEN, CDR2 SYDVKM. The CDR3 bases are TGTGCCAGCAGACTACCGACAGGGGCGAACTATGGCTACACCTTC. It encodes CASRLPTGANYGYTF.

The chain combines TRBV2 with TRBJ1-2; a weak D match, TRBD1 (5 bases). Trimming cost V 5 bases and J 7 bases, with 17 bases left between them. The CDR3 has 14 residues. CDR1 SNHLY and CDR2 FYNNEI come from the germline V gene. The CDR3 nucleotides read TGTGCCAGCAGTCAGGGAGGGGCTGCTGTTGGCTACACCTTC. Encoded protein: CASSQGGAAVGYTF.

This chain links TRBV7-6 with TRBJ2-3; 11 positions match TRBD2. The CDR3 extends over 20 amino acids. Germline lookup yields CDR1 SGHVS and CDR2 FNYEAQ. The V and J ends lost 5 bases and 0 bases, in that order; junction bases with no gene match: 16. CDR3 amino acids: CASSPGLAGTLESSTDTQYF. In DNA form, the CDR3 reads TGTGCCAGCAGCCCCGGACTAGCGGGCACCCTCGAATCTAGCACAGATACGCAGTATTTT.

This clone was recorded only once. J is TRBJ1-1 and V is TRBV19; D might be TRBD1 (6 bases). The ends were cut back, 8 bases at V and 0 bases at J, with 25 bases in the middle. The CDR3 runs 18 residues. Germline CDR1 LNHDA, CDR2 SQIVND (reference sequence). DNA of the CDR3: TGTGCCAGTGGAAGCCGGCACACAGGGTCAGACGTGAACACTGAAGCTTTCTTT. It specifies CASGSRHTGSDVNTEAFF.

This chain connects TRBV6-5 to TRBJ2-7; 7 bases fit TRBD1. The CDR3 has 13 amino acids. The ends lost 6 bases at V and 9 bases at J; junction bases unmatched: 11. CDR1 MNHEY and CDR2 SVGAGI come from the germline V gene. CDR3 in amino acids: CASRQTGTDSQYV. The CDR3 DNA reads TGTGCCAGCAGACAAACCGGGACAGACTCGCAGTACGTC.

The chain is built from TRBV29-1 and TRBJ2-3, with a weak D call TRBD2 (5 bases). Germline CDR1 and CDR2: SQVTM and ANQGSEA. This CDR3 contains 17 residues. The V and J ends lost 0 bases and 6 bases respectively, with 22 bases between them. The CDR3 loop reads CSVEDGDGRRGWDTQYF. The CDR3 region has the DNA TGCAGCGTTGAAGATGGGGATGGACGCCGGGGTTGGGATACGCAGTATTTT.

In its sample, this clone was seen once. The rearrangement uses TRBV6-4 and TRBJ1-2; D uncertain. V was cut by 6 bases and J by 7 bases, with 9 bases left in between. CDR1 and CDR2 (germline): MRHNA, SNTAGT. This CDR3 has 11 residues. The CDR3 bases are TGTGCCAGCAGGGGAGGTCGTGGCTACACCTTC. The encoded protein is CASRGGRGYTF.

The chain recombines TRBV19 with TRBJ1-4; D gene ambiguous. The length of the CDR3 is 17 residues. V dropped 0 bases and J dropped 7 bases, with 18 bases sitting between them. Looked up from germline, CDR1 is LNHDA and CDR2 is SQIVND (reference sequence). CDR3 coding DNA: TGTGCCAGTAGTATAGATCTCCTCTCCGGGTCGGGTGAAAAACTGTTTTTT. This translates into CASSIDLLSGSGEKLFF.

The chain combines TRBV7-8 with TRBJ2-3, with 9 bases aligning to TRBD2. V dropped 3 bases and J dropped 6; count of bases not matched to a gene: 13. The CDR3 has 17 amino acids. CDR1 is SGHVS and CDR2 is FQNEAQ in the germline V gene. CDR3: CASSFITGTSSRDTQYF. DNA for the CDR3: TGTGCCAGCAGCTTTATAACCGGGACTAGCAGCAGGGATACGCAGTATTTT.

There are a few counts of this clone. The chain combines TRBV19 with TRBJ2-1; 10 bases fit TRBD2. The CDR3 is 15 residues long. Unmatched junction bases numbered 4, after V lost 2 bases and J lost 6 bases. Germline V gene sequence: CDR1 LNHDA, CDR2 SQIVND (reference sequence). The CDR3 bases are TGTGCCAGTAGTATAAGGGCTAGCGGGAGCAATGAGCAGTTCTTC. It encodes CASSIRASGSNEQFF. Supplemented by reference TRBV19 and TRBJ2-1, the full variable domain reads DGGITQSPKYLFRKEGQNVTLSCEQNLNHDAMYWYRQDPGQGLRLIYYSQIVNDFQKGDIAEGYSVSREKKESFPLTVTSAQKNPTAFYLCASSIRASGSNEQFFGPGTRLTVL.

The chain has TRBV13 and TRBJ2-7; TRBD2 is a possible D gene (5 bases). Trimming stripped 3 bases from V and 3 bases from J, with 15 bases between. This CDR3 is 15 amino acids long. Germline loops: CDR1 PRHDT, CDR2 FYEKMQ (reference sequence). The CDR3 loop is CASSFGGGYIYEQYF. CDR3 DNA: TGTGCCAGCAGCTTTGGCGGCGGGTATATCTACGAGCAGTACTTC.

This clone has more than one count but fewer than ten. The chain joins TRBV29-1 to TRBJ2-7, with a weak D call TRBD2 (6 bases). Trimming left V 4 bases short and J 2 bases short, with 12 bases between. This CDR3 region has 13 residues. Germline CDR1 and CDR2: SQVTM and ANQGSEA. CDR3 sequence: CSVVAGGTYEQYF. The CDR3, as DNA: TGCAGCGTTGTGGCAGGCGGGACCTACGAGCAGTACTTC.

The chain employs TRBV6-5 and TRBJ1-2; no clear D. Germline V CDR1 and CDR2: MNHEY, SVGAGI. There are 14 residues in the CDR3. V lost 4 bases and J lost 8, with 17 bases in between. CDR3 sequence: CASSSYTGGGGYTF. CDR3 nucleotides: TGTGCCAGCAGTTCCTACACGGGAGGTGGAGGCTACACCTTC.

V is TRBV6-5 and J is TRBJ1-2; 10 bases match TRBD1. The junction had 5 bases not matched to a gene; V was cut back by 5 bases and J by 8 bases. The CDR3 totals 13 residues. In germline, CDR1 is MNHEY, CDR2 SVGAGI. The CDR3 coding sequence is TGTGCCAGCAGTACACGGGACAGGGGCGGCTACACCTTC. Residues: CASSTRDRGGYTF.

This clone came up a few times. This chain uses TRBV7-2 with TRBJ2-7; D gene ambiguous. The V end was cut by 3 bases, the J end by 6 bases, with 12 bases between. Germline V gives CDR1 SGHTA, CDR2 FQGNSA. This CDR3 is 13 amino acids long. This CDR3 is CASSLPLLTEQYF. CDR3 in DNA: TGTGCCAGCAGCTTGCCACTCTTAACCGAGCAGTACTTC.

V usage is TRBV7-8 and J usage is TRBJ2-5; no clear D gene. The CDR3 loop spans 14 amino acids. V was cut by 1 base and J by 1 base, with 7 bases left in between. CDR1 SGHVS and CDR2 FQNEAQ come from the germline V gene. The CDR3, as DNA: TGTGCCAGCAGCTTAGGTTCAGTCCAAGAGACCCAGTACTTC. It specifies CASSLGSVQETQYF.

The chain has TRBV25-1 and TRBJ2-6; D might be TRBD2 (6 bases). CDR3 length equals 16 residues. CDR1 is MGHDK, CDR2 SYGVNS, per germline. Deletions cut 3 bases from V and 1 base from J, with 10 bases between. This chain's CDR3 is CASSEVGGSGANVLTF. DNA of the CDR3: TGTGCCAGCAGTGAGGTTGGGGGGTCTGGGGCCAACGTCCTGACTTTC.

The genes are TRBV5-6 and TRBJ2-7; no clear D. The germline CDR1 and CDR2 sequences are SGHDT and YYEEEE. Trimming took 1 base from V and 3 from J, leaving 11 bases between them. The CDR3 is made up of 14 amino acids. CDR3 in DNA: TGTGCCAGCAGCTTGTTTGGGCAGTACTACGAGCAGTACTTC. As protein: CASSLFGQYYEQYF.

V gene TRBV19 combines with J gene TRBJ2-7; 11 bases are shared with TRBD2. Germline CDR1 reads LNHDA; CDR2 reads SQIVND (reference sequence). This CDR3 is 15 amino acids long. V dropped 5 bases and J dropped 0; count of bases not matched to a gene: 3. The CDR3 bases are TGTGCCAGTAGTCTCCTAGCGGGAGGCTCCTACGAGCAGTACTTC. This codes for CASSLLAGGSYEQYF.

The chain recombines TRBV5-6 with TRBJ1-1, with 10 bases matching TRBD1. J lost 6 bases, V lost 0 bases, and 14 bases had no gene match. Germline-derived CDR1 and CDR2 are SGHDT and YYEEEE. The CDR3 runs to 18 residues. The CDR3 sequence: CASSLAILGQGFVPEAFF. CDR3 nucleotides: TGTGCCAGCAGCTTGGCCATCCTGGGACAGGGGTTTGTTCCTGAAGCTTTCTTT. Supplemented by reference TRBV5-6 and TRBJ1-1, the full variable domain reads DAGVTQSPTHLIKTRGQQVTLRCSPKSGHDTVSWYQQALGQGPQFIFQYYEEEERQRGNFPDRFSGHQFPNYSSELNVNALLLGDSALYLCASSLAILGQGFVPEAFFGQGTRLTVV.

This chain uses TRBV30 with TRBJ1-4; 9 nucleotides align to TRBD1. V shed 5 bases, J shed 3 bases, and the junction held 1 base outside the gene matches. This CDR3 is built from 13 residues. Germline V lookup: CDR1 GTSNPN, CDR2 SVGIG (reference sequence). CDR3 sequence (DNA): TGTGCCTGGGGGACAGGGTCTAATGAAAAACTGTTTTTT. It is translated as CAWGTGSNEKLFF.

The genes are TRBV7-2 and TRBJ2-7; no clear D gene. Germline V CDR1 and CDR2: SGHTA, FQGNSA. This CDR3 comprises 14 residues. V was trimmed by 7 bases and J by 2 bases, leaving 15 bases between them. The CDR3 loop is CASIPLVGAYEQYF. DNA of the CDR3: TGTGCCAGCATCCCTTTGGTAGGAGCCTACGAGCAGTACTTC.